This T cell receptor beta chain was recovered during a study of T cell responses to AZD1222 COVID-19 vaccine. Germline CDR1 reads MNHEY; CDR2 reads SMNVEV (reference sequence). CDR3 length equals 15 residues. Trimming removed 11 bases from V and 7 bases from J, with 23 bases in between. Method: immunoSEQ multiplex PCR; TCRdb's copy keeps in-frame clones and lacks some. The sample contains roughly 150,000 clones, around 92% of which appear only once. Overall study findings and caveats: Regions 160-218 and 743-854 dominated among vaccine-associated CD4 TCRs spanning spike. Donors in the cohort were predominantly white British and more often female, and clonal diversity was possibly underestimated.

On this clone itself: No antigen is known for it.

The sequencing used peripheral blood, collected on day 0 of AZD1222 vaccination. The genes are TRBV27 and TRBJ2-2; tentative D call: TRBD1 (6 bases). The clonotype comes from an adult in good health. As DNA, the CDR3 is TGTGCCGCCACAGGGTGGCCTTTAGGAGGCGGGGAGCTGTTTTTT. Residues: CAATGWPLGGGELFF.